The clone carrying this T cell receptor (beta chain) has more than one count but fewer than ten. Its target is unknown. The time point: newly diagnosed GD, antithyroid drugs for less than 3 months. The TCR library was prepared using RNA isolated from PBMCs. Patients with Graves' disease were diagnosed by American Thyroid Association guidelines. This sample was taken from a study of regulatory T cells in long-lasting Graves disease. Points from the study as a whole: Reduced TCR diversity was observed in persistent Graves' patients versus newly diagnosed patients.

This CDR3 is 14 amino acids long. The V end was cut by 3 bases, the J end by 6 bases, with 9 bases between. Germline CDR1 SEHNR, CDR2 FQNEAQ (reference sequence). For TCR beta, libraries came from iRepertoire HTBI primers and Arm-PCR of CDR3 regions. TCRdb re-called the multiplex PCR reads with MiXCR, one entry per CDR3 protein. The table records some 450,000 distinct CDR3 sequences, roughly 17% of them present only once. Separately, the same data were catalogued under a study of T cells in Graves' hyperthyroidism and ophthalmopathy. That work adds: Most thyroid clonotypes with frequency above 0.001 were detected in blood.

The starting material was peripheral blood mononuclear cells (PBMCs), obtained at new diagnosis, from a patient treated with antithyroid drugs. The rearrangement uses TRBV7-9 and TRBJ1-6, with a tentative D call TRBD1 (5 bases). The clonotype was recovered from a woman in her twenties or thirties with Graves disease. CDR3 sequence (DNA): TGTGCCAGCAGCTTTGGGGGAGGTAATTCACCCCTCCACTTT. The encoded protein is CASSFGGGNSPLHF.